This T cell receptor (beta chain) was obtained from a study of CD8 T cells in Susac syndrome. Random hexamers were used to reverse transcribe the RNA input (about 0.45 to 1 ug). One entry per CDR3 protein, called by TCRdb with MiXCR from the immunoSEQ multiplex PCR reads. The table records 250,000 to 300,000 distinct CDR3 sequences, over 75% of them present only once. This clonotype turned up a few times. V was clipped by 5 bases and J by 5 bases; unmatched bases: 8. CDR3 length equals 16 residues. Germline CDR1 and CDR2: SEHNR and FQNEAQ (reference sequence). This TCR derives from a human donor with multiple sclerosis. The chain uses TRBV7-9 and TRBJ2-2, with TRBD1 matching over 10 bases. The sample taken for sequencing was CD8+ T cells from PBMCs. DNA of the CDR3: TGTGCCAGCAGCCGGGGACGGACAGGGGGGACCGGGGAGCTGTTTTTT. Amino acid sequence: CASSRGRTGGTGELFF.